These 9 T cell receptor beta chains originate from one sample sequenced in a study of spatial heterogeneity in lung cancer. Whole-study findings and limits: The study found that expanded intratumoral alpha and beta TCR counts tracked tumor mutation counts.

TCRdb reprocessed the 5' RACE reads with MiXCR, giving one entry per CDR3 protein. The repertoire includes 2,000 to 2,500 distinct CDR3 sequences, approximately 35% of them detected once, and approximately 25% sits in the top ten. The antigens for these receptors are not known. Time point of the sample: sample taken at primary tumor resection. Sequenced material: lung tumor tissue, taken at surgery. The receptors here all came from a male donor with early-stage non-small cell lung cancer.

A word on this clonotype: This beta chain is a stray read from a library made for alpha chains; its abundance is not meaningful. J is TRBJ2-7 and V is TRBV10-3; D not certain. With 2 bases removed from V and 0 bases from J, the gap between germline ends came to 8 bases. This CDR3 comprises 14 residues. Germline V gene data show CDR1 as ENHRY and CDR2 as SYGVKD. The chain's CDR3 is CAISERQSSYEQYF. The CDR3 nucleotides are TGTGCCATCAGTGAGAGGCAGTCCTCCTACGAGCAGTACTTC.

This clonotype is deemed large. The size of this beta chain means little, since it is a stray read in a library made for alpha chains. The chain has TRBV2 and TRBJ2-7, with a possible D match to TRBD1 (5 bases). Germline CDR1 SNHLY, CDR2 FYNNEI. CDR3 length: 13 amino acids. Trimming removed 7 bases at V and 0 bases at J, with 10 bases between. CDR3 protein: CASTQQDSYEQYF. CDR3 in DNA: TGTGCCAGCACCCAACAGGACTCCTACGAGCAGTACTTC.

This clonotype counts as large (0.1 to 1%). Being off target in a library aimed at alpha chains, this beta chain has a size of little meaning. This chain uses TRBV24-1 with TRBJ2-1, with a weak D call TRBD1 (5 bases). Germline lookup yields CDR1 KGHDR and CDR2 SFDVKD. The CDR3 spans 15 residues. V shed 1 base and J shed 4 bases, with 10 bases lying between them. CDR3 residues: CATSDFGKGYNEQFF. CDR3 DNA: TGTGCCACCAGTGATTTTGGTAAGGGGTACAATGAGCAGTTCTTC.

In this sample, this clonotype is medium-sized. For a library built for alpha chains, this beta chain is a stray read; little rests on its size. The chain joins TRBV19 to TRBJ1-2, with D maybe TRBD1 (6 bases). Germline V gene data show CDR1 as LNHDA and CDR2 as SQIVND (reference sequence). The CDR3 totals 13 residues. The V and J ends lost 7 bases and 4 bases respectively, with 13 bases between them. CDR3 sequence (DNA): TGTGCCAGTACCGCTCTGACAGGCTATGGCTACACCTTC. Amino acids: CASTALTGYGYTF.

In regard to this clonotype: Because this beta chain is a stray read in a library intended to capture alpha chains, its abundance should not be given much weight. The rearrangement links TRBV7-2 to TRBJ2-1; D call uncertain. Germline CDR1 SGHTA, CDR2 FQGNSA. Trimming removed 2 bases at V and 2 bases at J, with 16 bases between. The CDR3 totals 17 residues. The CDR3 sequence is CASSLTFSSVPYNEQFF. CDR3 DNA sequence: TGTGCCAGCAGCTTAACCTTTAGTTCAGTTCCCTACAATGAGCAGTTCTTC.

This clonotype is medium-sized (0.01 to 0.1%). Since it is a stray read in a library aimed at alpha chains, this beta chain has a size that is not meaningful. The genes are TRBV2 and TRBJ2-1; 7 nucleotides align to TRBD2. Germline values: CDR1 SNHLY, CDR2 FYNNEI. This CDR3 is 14 amino acids long. Trimming removed 2 bases from V and 4 bases from J; junction bases left unmatched: 2. The CDR3 DNA reads TGTGCCAGCAGTGAATTGGGGGGGTACAATGAGCAGTTCTTC. This codes for CASSELGGYNEQFF.

This clonotype rates as large (0.1 to 1%). Within a library made for alpha chains, this beta chain is off target, and its count is uninformative. The chain combines TRBV25-1 with TRBJ2-7; D gene uncertain. Germline lookup yields CDR1 MGHDK and CDR2 SYGVNS. V was clipped by 2 bases and J by 3 bases, with 5 bases between them. The CDR3 loop spans 12 amino acids. The CDR3 DNA reads as TGTGCCAGCAGTGAAGGCCGCTACGAGCAGTACTTC. It codes for CASSEGRYEQYF.

With respect to this clonotype: This beta chain represents an off-target read in a library built for alpha chains; its size is of limited meaning. This sequence joins TRBV4-3 and TRBJ2-1; D is unclear. CDR3 length: 13 amino acids. Germline V gene sequence: CDR1 LGHNA, CDR2 YSLEER. V was pared by 0 bases and J by 4 bases, with 4 bases between. The CDR3 sequence: CASSQEEYNEQFF. The CDR3 DNA is TGCGCCAGCAGCCAAGAAGAATACAATGAGCAGTTCTTC.

By share of the sample, this clonotype is medium-sized. Because the library targeted alpha chains, this beta chain is an off-target read whose size means little. The chain joins TRBV5-4 to TRBJ1-2; no definite D call. CDR3 length: 11 amino acids. Germline CDR1 SGHNT, CDR2 YYREEE (reference sequence). The germline V and J ends were trimmed by 2 bases and 7 bases, with 6 bases remaining between them. The CDR3 nucleotides read TGTGCCAGCAGCTTTTTGAGTGGCTACACCTTC. Residues: CASSFLSGYTF.